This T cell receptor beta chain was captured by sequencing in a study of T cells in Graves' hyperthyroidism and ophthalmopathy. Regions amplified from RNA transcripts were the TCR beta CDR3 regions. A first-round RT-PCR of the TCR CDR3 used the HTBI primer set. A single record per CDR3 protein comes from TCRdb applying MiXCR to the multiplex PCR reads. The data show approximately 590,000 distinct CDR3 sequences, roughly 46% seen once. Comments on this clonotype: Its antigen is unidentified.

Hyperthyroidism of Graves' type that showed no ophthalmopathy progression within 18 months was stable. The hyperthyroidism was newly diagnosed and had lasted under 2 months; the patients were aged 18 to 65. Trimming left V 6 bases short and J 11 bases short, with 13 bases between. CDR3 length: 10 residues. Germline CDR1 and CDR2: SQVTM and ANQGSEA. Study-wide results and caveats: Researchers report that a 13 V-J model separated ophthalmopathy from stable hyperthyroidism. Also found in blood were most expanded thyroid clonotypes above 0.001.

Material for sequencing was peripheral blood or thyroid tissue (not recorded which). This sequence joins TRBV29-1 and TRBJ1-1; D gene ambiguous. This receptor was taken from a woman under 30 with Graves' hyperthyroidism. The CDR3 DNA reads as TGCAGCGTAGGTCCCAACGAGGCTTTCTTT. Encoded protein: CSVGPNEAFF.